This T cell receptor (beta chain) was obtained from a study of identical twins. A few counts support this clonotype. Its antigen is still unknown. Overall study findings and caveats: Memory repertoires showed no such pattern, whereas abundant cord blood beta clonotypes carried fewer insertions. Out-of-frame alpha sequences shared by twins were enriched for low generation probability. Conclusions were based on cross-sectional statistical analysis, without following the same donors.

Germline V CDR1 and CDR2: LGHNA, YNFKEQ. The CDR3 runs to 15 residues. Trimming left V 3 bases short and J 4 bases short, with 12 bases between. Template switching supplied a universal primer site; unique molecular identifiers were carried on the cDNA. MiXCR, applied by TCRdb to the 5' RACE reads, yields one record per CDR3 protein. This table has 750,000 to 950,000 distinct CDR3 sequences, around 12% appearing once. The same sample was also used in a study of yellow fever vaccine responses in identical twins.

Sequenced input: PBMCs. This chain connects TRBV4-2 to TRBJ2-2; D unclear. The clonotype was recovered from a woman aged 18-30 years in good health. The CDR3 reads CASSQRLDGTGELFF. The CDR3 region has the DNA TGTGCCAGCAGCCAGAGGCTAGATGGCACCGGGGAGCTGTTTTTT.